The 5 T cell receptor beta chains in this list originate from one sample, sequenced in a study of CD8+ T cells in alopecia areata. Collected material from alopecia areata patients comprised lesional scalp punch biopsies and peripheral blood. RNA was isolated and reverse transcribed to cDNA, the sequencing template. TCRdb's table, derived via immunoSEQ multiplex PCR, lists solely in-frame clones and lacks some. The profile shows roughly 7,500 clones, approximately 70% of them singletons. The starting material was skin, obtained at week 0. The receptors shown here come from a human donor with alopecia areata.

V gene TRBV29-1 combines with J gene TRBJ1-1; D is unresolved. CDR1 and CDR2 (germline): SQVTM, ANQGSEA. Trimming cost V 7 bases and J 0 bases, with 12 bases left between them. This CDR3 comprises 13 residues. CDR3 DNA: TGCAGCGCCCCGAATGATATGAACACTGAAGCTTTCTTT. Translating it yields CSAPNDMNTEAFF.

This clone turned up a few times. This sample includes further DNA sequences coding for the same CDR3. The chain has TRBV10-1 and TRBJ2-1; 7 bases line up with TRBD2. Trimming removed 3 bases from V and 0 bases from J; junction bases left unmatched: 2. Per germline, CDR1 WNHNN and CDR2 SYGVQD (reference sequence). The CDR3 has 15 amino acids. The CDR3 nucleotides are TGCGCCAGCAGTGACGGGGGGAGCTCCTACAATGAGCAGTTCTTC. Amino acids: CASSDGGSSYNEQFF.

Only a few counts were recorded for this clone. This chain joins TRBV7-8 and TRBJ2-3, with a tentative D call TRBD2 (6 bases). There are 13 residues in the CDR3. Trimming pared 5 bases from V and 1 base from J, leaving 7 bases between. Germline V gives CDR1 SGHVS, CDR2 FQNEAQ. In DNA form, the CDR3 reads TGTGCCAGCAGCCCGGGGGGCACAGATACGCAGTATTTT. It encodes CASSPGGTDTQYF.

The rearrangement links TRBV19 to TRBJ1-6; 7 bases are a match to TRBD1. CDR3 size: 17 residues. CDR1 and CDR2 from the germline V gene are LNHDA and SQIVND (reference sequence). Trimming took 5 bases from V and 7 from J; bases not matched to a gene: 14. CDR3 protein: CASSRDSDSSSNSPLHF. CDR3 sequence (DNA): TGTGCCAGTAGTCGGGACAGCGACTCTTCCTCAAATTCACCCCTCCACTTT.

CDR3 sequence reads: CASRRSGTTYEQYF. The CDR3 DNA reads as TGTGCCAGCAGGCGATCCGGGACAACCTACGAGCAGTACTTC. The V and J genes are TRBV13 and TRBJ2-7; a possible D gene is TRBD1 (6 bases). Per germline, CDR1 PRHDT and CDR2 FYEKMQ (reference sequence). The ends were cut back, 6 bases at V and 2 bases at J, with 14 bases in the middle. CDR3 length: 14 residues.